This T cell receptor (beta chain) was sequenced for a study of glioma-infiltrating T cells. This clonotype was observed a few times. V was clipped by 11 bases and J by 0 bases; unmatched bases: 8. The CDR3 consists of 15 residues. Germline CDR1 and CDR2: MGHRA and YSYEKL. TCR alpha and beta CDR3 regions were amplified from RNA using iRepertoire nested multiplex PCR. One entry per CDR3 protein, called by TCRdb with MiXCR from the multiplex PCR reads. The sample lists around 350,000 distinct CDR3 sequences, about two fifths occurring once. Sequences were obtained from glioma tissue, nonneoplastic brain tissue, or PBMCs (not recorded which). This chain connects TRBV4-1 to TRBJ2-1, with 9 bases lining up with TRBD2. This TCR was recovered from a human donor with low-grade glioma or glioblastoma, undergoing nonglioma brain surgery, or in good health (not recorded which). This CDR3 reads CARSGGRDSYNEQFF. The CDR3 DNA follows: TGCGCCCGGTCCGGCGGGAGGGACTCCTACAATGAGCAGTTCTTC.